Listed below are T cell receptor beta chains from one sample, sequenced in a study of CD8 T cells in Susac syndrome. TCRdb re-called the immunoSEQ multiplex PCR reads with MiXCR, one entry per CDR3 protein. Among about 200,000 distinct CDR3 sequences, more than 85% were seen once, and the ten largest hold 0.082%. Material: CD4+ T cells from PBMCs. These receptors were collected from a human donor with multiple sclerosis. CDR3s include the opening cysteine and the closing phenylalanine or tryptophan. The D gene is left open where the match is weak. Size values are once, few and many counts, or a class for expanded clones, and some rows have none.

len	v_gene	abundance	d_gene	j_gene	CDR3nt	CDR3aa
13	TRBV6-5	-	-	TRBJ1-1	TGTGCCAGCAGTTACTCCACGCACACTGAAGCTTTCTTT	CASSYSTHTEAFF
13	TRBV29-1	-	-	TRBJ2-7	TGCAGCGTTGAGGGGGGAAGTGGGTACGAGCAGTACTTC	CSVEGGSGYEQYF
13	TRBV30	-	TRBD1	TRBJ1-5	TGTGCCTGGAGCCACAGGGGAGGTCAGCCCCAGCATTTT	CAWSHRGGQPQHF
14	TRBV20-1	-	-	TRBJ2-1	TGCAGTGCTAGTCAACAGATCTCCTACAATGAGCAGTTCTTC	CSASQQISYNEQFF
17	TRBV15	-	-	TRBJ1-5	TGTGCCACCAGCAACTACACTGGGGCAGGTGCCAATCAGCCCCAGCATTTT	CATSNYTGAGANQPQHF
14	TRBV29-1	-	-	TRBJ1-5	TGCAGCGCCAAAGGGGGAAACCCCAATCAGCCCCAGCATTTT	CSAKGGNPNQPQHF
15	TRBV3-1	once	-	TRBJ2-2	TGTGCCAGCAGCCGCGGGACAGCGAACACCGGGGAGCTGTTTTTT	CASSRGTANTGELFF
16	TRBV6-4	-	TRBD1	TRBJ1-6	TGTGCCAGCAGAGACTCCGGGACAGGGGTGTATTCACCCCTCCACTTT	CASRDSGTGVYSPLHF
13	TRBV19	-	TRBD2	TRBJ2-3	TGTGCCAGTAGTATGCTAGCGGGGGATACGCAGTATTTT	CASSMLAGDTQYF
13	TRBV27	-	-	TRBJ1-6	TGTGCCAGCAGTTTGACAGCCCCTTCACCCCTCCACTTT	CASSLTAPSPLHF
11	TRBV30	once	-	TRBJ2-1	TGTGCCTGGAGCCAACGGGATGAGCAGTTCTTC	CAWSQRDEQFF
14	TRBV20-1	-	-	TRBJ1-3	TGCAGTGCTAGAGTCGCGCCCTGGGGGAACACCATATATTTT	CSARVAPWGNTIYF
10	TRBV2	-	-	TRBJ1-1	TGTGCCAGCAGTGAAAGGACATCTTTCTTT	CASSERTSFF
15	TRBV7-2	once	TRBD1	TRBJ2-1	TGTGCCAGCAGCCAAACAGGGGGCTCAGTAAATGAGCAGTTCTTC	CASSQTGGSVNEQFF
15	TRBV9	-	TRBD2	TRBJ2-3	TGTGCCAGCAGCGAGGGACTAGCGAGCACAGATACGCAGTATTTT	CASSEGLASTDTQYF
15	TRBV20-1	-	TRBD1	TRBJ2-1	TGCAGTGCCGGCCGATCGGGACAGGGGAGGAATGAGCAGTTCTTC	CSAGRSGQGRNEQFF
14	TRBV20-1	-	-	TRBJ1-5	TGCAGTGCTACGGGAGGGGGGGCGATTCAGCCCCAGCATTTT	CSATGGGAIQPQHF
14	TRBV29-1	once	-	TRBJ2-7	TGCAGCGTTTCGATTACAGGGTTTAACTACGAGCAGTACTTC	CSVSITGFNYEQYF
14	TRBV12-3/TRBV12-4	few	-	TRBJ2-1	TGTGCCAGCAGTTTCGGGGACTCCTACAATGAGCAGTTCTTC	CASSFGDSYNEQFF
15	TRBV29-1	-	TRBD2	TRBJ2-1	TGCAGCGTTGGGCCACTAGCGGGGGGATACAATGAGCAGTTCTTC	CSVGPLAGGYNEQFF
16	TRBV6-1	-	-	TRBJ2-3	TGTGCCAGCAGTGTAGCTATCCCCTCGGGCACAGATACGCAGTATTTT	CASSVAIPSGTDTQYF
16	TRBV29-1	-	-	TRBJ2-1	TGCAGCGTTGAAGACCGAAGGGGGAGGGCGGAGAATGAGCAGTTCTTC	CSVEDRRGRAENEQFF
16	TRBV29-1	-	TRBD1	TRBJ2-3	TGCAGCGTTGAATTTGCGGACAGGTTTAGCACAGATACGCAGTATTTT	CSVEFADRFSTDTQYF
15	TRBV20-1	once	TRBD1	TRBJ1-2	TGCAGTGCTAGAGACAGGGACAGGGGTAACTATGGCTACACCTTC	CSARDRDRGNYGYTF
11	TRBV3-1	few	-	TRBJ1-6	TGTGCCAGCAGCCGGAATTCACCCCTCCACTTT	CASSRNSPLHF
14	TRBV29-1	-	-	TRBJ1-1	TGCAGCGTTGAACCGTCGGGTATGAACACTGAAGCTTTCTTT	CSVEPSGMNTEAFF
14	TRBV19	-	-	TRBJ1-1	TGTGCCAGTAGTAACCGGGGTGAAGACACTGAAGCTTTCTTT	CASSNRGEDTEAFF
16	TRBV29-1	-	TRBD2	TRBJ2-1	TGCAGCGTCGCGGGGACTAGCGGGGGTCCCTACAATGAGCAGTTCTTC	CSVAGTSGGPYNEQFF